Shown below are 12 T cell receptor beta chains from a single sample sequenced in a study of T cells expressing NK-cell markers. No DNA is given; TCRdb re-called the 5' RACE reads and lists each CDR3 protein once. The sample is made up of hundreds of thousands of distinct CDR3 sequences, and the top ten hold approximately 4% of it. What was sequenced was blood T cells: a sorted CD56 or NKG2C T cell subset, CD4+ or CD8+ T cells, or bulk PBMC T cells (not recorded which). The source is a man younger than 30 in good health.

The CDR3 region is CASTMRNHNEQFF. The chain links TRBV7-2 to TRBJ2-1. CDR1 is SGHTA, CDR2 FQGNSA, per germline. The CDR3 covers 13 residues.

This chain joins TRBV20-1 and TRBJ2-4; TCRdb indicates TRBD1, and absent DNA this call remains unverified. The CDR3 spans 15 residues. Germline V CDR1 and CDR2: DFQATT, SNEGSKA (reference sequence). The CDR3 loop is CSASLQGLAKNIQYF.

The chain employs TRBV5-1 and TRBJ2-1; TCRdb indicates TRBD2, and absent DNA this call remains unverified. CDR1 is SGHRS and CDR2 is YFSETQ in the germline V gene. The CDR3 has 17 residues. The CDR3 spells CASSLVGAGSVYNEQFF.

J is TRBJ2-3 and V is TRBV12-3 or TRBV12-4; TCRdb's D call of TRBD1 is untestable without DNA. The CDR3 is made up of 14 amino acids. CDR3 sequence: CASSPDRGRDTQYF.

This chain uses TRBV3-1 with TRBJ2-1; the D call from TCRdb, TRBD2, cannot be confirmed without DNA. The germline V gene has CDR1 LGHDT and CDR2 YNNKEL (reference sequence). The CDR3 has 18 residues. This CDR3 is CASSQNLIAGEAGNEQFF.

The J gene is TRBJ2-5, the V gene TRBV11-1; the TCRdb call, TRBD2, lacks DNA for checking. The CDR3 length is 14 residues. From germline, CDR1 is SGHAT and CDR2 FQDESV (reference sequence). CDR3 in amino acids: CASSSTRSLQTQYF.

The chain carries TRBV7-8 and TRBJ2-1; TCRdb calls TRBD1, which cannot be checked without DNA. Germline lookup yields CDR1 SGHVS and CDR2 FQNEAQ. This CDR3 comprises 15 residues. The CDR3 spells CASSTRGRELNEQFF.

The chain recombines TRBV7-2 with TRBJ2-1; TCRdb indicates TRBD1, and absent DNA this call remains unverified. The CDR3 totals 15 residues. CDR1 is SGHTA and CDR2 is FQGNSA in the germline V gene. The CDR3 loop reads CASSLVVRVGNEQFF.

This sequence joins TRBV12-3 or TRBV12-4 and TRBJ2-2; the D call of TRBD2 rests on TCRdb alone, since no DNA is present to check it. The CDR3 consists of 18 residues. The CDR3 region is CASSPFPGSLAGTGELFF.

This chain uses TRBV6-2 or TRBV6-3 with TRBJ2-7; with no DNA, the TCRdb D assignment of TRBD1 cannot be verified. The CDR3 is made up of 15 amino acids. CDR1 and CDR2 (germline): MNHEY, SVGEGT. The CDR3 here is CASSYSMDRTYEQYF.

The chain recombines TRBV18 with TRBJ2-3; TCRdb gives TRBD1 as the D gene, but with no DNA this cannot be confirmed. CDR1 is KGHSH and CDR2 is LQKENI in the germline V gene. The CDR3 totals 14 residues. The CDR3 reads CASSQGTGTDTQYF.

The chain employs TRBV3-1 and TRBJ2-3. This CDR3 region has 14 residues. Germline V CDR1 and CDR2: LGHDT, YNNKEL (reference sequence). CDR3 protein: CASTHIGVTDTQYF.